This TCR beta chain was recorded in a study of OX40 agonist ivuxolimab in advanced cancers. The germline V gene encodes CDR1 SGHTA and CDR2 FQGNSA. The CDR3 covers 16 residues. J lost 2 bases, V lost 5 bases, and 12 bases had no gene match. Using immunoSEQ multiplex PCR, the repertoire was profiled, and TCRdb retains in-frame clones only, with some absent. The table shows about 83,000 clones, with around 84% occurring only once. This sequence was found in an adult with an advanced solid tumor such as melanoma, head and neck, liver or kidney cancer. The source was CD4+ or CD8+ T cells sorted from blood, collected in a trial of the OX40 agonist ivuxolimab. V gene TRBV7-2 combines with J gene TRBJ2-7, with 7 bases matching TRBD2. CDR3 region: CASSPLRGRGTYEQYF. The CDR3 DNA follows: TGTGCCAGCAGCCCCCTTCGCGGGAGAGGGACCTACGAGCAGTACTTC.